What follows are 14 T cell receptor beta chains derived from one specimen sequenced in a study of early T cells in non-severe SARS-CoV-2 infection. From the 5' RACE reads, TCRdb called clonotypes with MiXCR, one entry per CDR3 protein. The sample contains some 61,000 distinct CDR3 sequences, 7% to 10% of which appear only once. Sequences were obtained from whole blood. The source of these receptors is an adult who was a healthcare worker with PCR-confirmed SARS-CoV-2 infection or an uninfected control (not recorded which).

The CDR3 protein is CSVDVAGIHEQYF. The CDR3 DNA reads TGCAGCGTTGATGTGGCCGGGATCCACGAGCAGTACTTC. This chain joins TRBV29-1 and TRBJ2-7, with D possibly matching TRBD2 (5 bases). The V end was cut by 3 bases, the J end by 5 bases, with 14 bases between. The CDR3 contains 13 residues. Germline V gene sequence: CDR1 SQVTM, CDR2 ANQGSEA.

CDR3: CATPRGVSYNEQFF. CDR3 coding DNA: TGTGCCACCCCGAGGGGGGTCTCCTACAATGAGCAGTTCTTC. V is TRBV2 and J is TRBJ2-1; D possibly uses TRBD1 or TRBD2 (6 bases each). The germline CDR1 and CDR2 sequences are SNHLY and FYNNEI. This CDR3 has 14 amino acids. V was trimmed by 10 bases and J by 0 bases, leaving 13 bases between them.

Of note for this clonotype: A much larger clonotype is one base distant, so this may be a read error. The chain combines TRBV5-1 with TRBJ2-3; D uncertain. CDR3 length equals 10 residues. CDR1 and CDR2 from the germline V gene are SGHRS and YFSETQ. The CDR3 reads CTSLTDTQYF. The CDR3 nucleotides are TGCACCAGCCTCACAGATACGCAGTATTTT. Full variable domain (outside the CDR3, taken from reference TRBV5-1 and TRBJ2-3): KAGVTQTPRYLIKTRGQQVTLSCSPISGHRSVSWYQQTPGQGLQFLFEYFSETQRNKGNFPGRFSGRQFSNSRSEMNVSTLELGDSALYLCTSLTDTQYFGPGTRLTVL.

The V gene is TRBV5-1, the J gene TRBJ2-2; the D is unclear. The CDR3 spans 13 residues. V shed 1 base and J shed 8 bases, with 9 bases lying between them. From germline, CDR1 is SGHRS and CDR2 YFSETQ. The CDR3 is CASSLIESGELFF. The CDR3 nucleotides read TGCGCCAGCAGCTTGATAGAGTCGGGGGAGCTGTTTTTT. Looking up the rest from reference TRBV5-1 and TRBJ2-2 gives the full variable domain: KAGVTQTPRYLIKTRGQQVTLSCSPISGHRSVSWYQQTPGQGLQFLFEYFSETQRNKGNFPGRFSGRQFSNSRSEMNVSTLELGDSALYLCASSLIESGELFFGEGSRLTVL.

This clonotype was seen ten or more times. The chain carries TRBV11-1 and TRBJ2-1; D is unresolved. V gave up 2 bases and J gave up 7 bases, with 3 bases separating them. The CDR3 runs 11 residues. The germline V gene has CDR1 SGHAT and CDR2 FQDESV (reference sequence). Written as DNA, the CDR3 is TGTGCCAGCAGCTTAACTAATGAGCAGTTCTTC. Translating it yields CASSLTNEQFF.

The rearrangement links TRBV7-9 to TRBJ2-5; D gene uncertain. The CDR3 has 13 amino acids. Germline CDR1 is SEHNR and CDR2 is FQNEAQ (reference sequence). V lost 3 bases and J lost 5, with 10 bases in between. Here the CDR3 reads CASSFPSGETQYF. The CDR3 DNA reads TGTGCCAGCAGCTTTCCCAGTGGGGAGACCCAGTACTTC.

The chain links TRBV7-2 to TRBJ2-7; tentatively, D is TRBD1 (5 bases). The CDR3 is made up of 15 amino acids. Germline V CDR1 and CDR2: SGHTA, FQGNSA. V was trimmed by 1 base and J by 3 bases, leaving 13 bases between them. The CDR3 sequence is CASSLVGPGRYEQYF. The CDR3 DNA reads TGTGCCAGCAGCTTAGTGGGGCCAGGGCGCTACGAGCAGTACTTC.

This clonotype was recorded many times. CDR3 sequence reads: CASSSQGRGKLGEQYF. CDR3 DNA: TGTGCCAGCAGCTCCCAAGGGCGGGGGAAATTAGGGGAGCAGTACTTC. J is TRBJ2-7 and V is TRBV7-9, with 7 bases aligning to TRBD2. The V and J ends lost 4 bases and 7 bases, in that order; junction bases with no gene match: 16. Germline CDR1 reads SEHNR; CDR2 reads FQNEAQ (reference sequence). This CDR3 is 16 amino acids long. Full variable domain (missing parts from reference TRBV7-9 and TRBJ2-7): DTGVSQNPRHKITKRGQNVTFRCDPISEHNRLYWYRQTLGQGPEFLTYFQNEAQLEKSRLLSDRFSAERPKGSFSTLEIQRTEQGDSAMYLCASSSQGRGKLGEQYFGPGTRLTVT.

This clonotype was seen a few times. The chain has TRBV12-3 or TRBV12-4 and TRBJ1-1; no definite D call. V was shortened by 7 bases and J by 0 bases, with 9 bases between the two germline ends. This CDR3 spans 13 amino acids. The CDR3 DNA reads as TGTGCCAGCACCCTATCCATGAACACTGAAGCTTTCTTT. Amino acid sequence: CASTLSMNTEAFF.

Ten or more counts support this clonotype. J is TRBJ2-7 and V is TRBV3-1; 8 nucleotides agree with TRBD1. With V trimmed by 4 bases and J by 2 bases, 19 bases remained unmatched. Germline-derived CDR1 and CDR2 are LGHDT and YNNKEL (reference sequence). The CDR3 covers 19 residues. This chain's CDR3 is CASSPAGTGLQYWAYEQYF. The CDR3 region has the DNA TGTGCCAGCAGCCCAGCCGGGACAGGACTTCAGTATTGGGCCTACGAGCAGTACTTC.

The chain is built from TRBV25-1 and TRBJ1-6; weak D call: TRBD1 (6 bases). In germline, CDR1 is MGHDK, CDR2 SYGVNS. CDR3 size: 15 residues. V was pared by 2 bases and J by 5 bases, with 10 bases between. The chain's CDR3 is CASSERDTDNSPLHF. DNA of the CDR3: TGTGCCAGCAGTGAACGGGACACGGATAATTCACCCCTCCACTTT.

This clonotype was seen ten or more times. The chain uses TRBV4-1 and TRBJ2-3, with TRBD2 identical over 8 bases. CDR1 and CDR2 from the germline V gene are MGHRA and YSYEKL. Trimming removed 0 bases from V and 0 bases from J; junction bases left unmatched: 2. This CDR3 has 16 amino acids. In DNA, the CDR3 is TGCGCCAGCAGCCAAGAACAGCGGGGGAGCACAGATACGCAGTATTTT. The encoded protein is CASSQEQRGSTDTQYF.

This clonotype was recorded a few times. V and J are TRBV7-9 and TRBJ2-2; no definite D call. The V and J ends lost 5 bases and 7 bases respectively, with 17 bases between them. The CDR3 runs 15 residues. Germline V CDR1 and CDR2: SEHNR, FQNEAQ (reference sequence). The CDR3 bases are TGTGCCAGCAGCGGATACACCGACGGTAACGGGGAGCTGTTTTTT. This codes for CASSGYTDGNGELFF.

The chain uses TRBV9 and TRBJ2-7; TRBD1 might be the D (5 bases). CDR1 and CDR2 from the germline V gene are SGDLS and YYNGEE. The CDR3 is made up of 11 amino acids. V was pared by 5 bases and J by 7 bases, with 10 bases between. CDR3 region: CASSSSGEQYF. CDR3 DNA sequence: TGTGCCAGCAGTTCTTCAGGGGAGCAGTACTTC.